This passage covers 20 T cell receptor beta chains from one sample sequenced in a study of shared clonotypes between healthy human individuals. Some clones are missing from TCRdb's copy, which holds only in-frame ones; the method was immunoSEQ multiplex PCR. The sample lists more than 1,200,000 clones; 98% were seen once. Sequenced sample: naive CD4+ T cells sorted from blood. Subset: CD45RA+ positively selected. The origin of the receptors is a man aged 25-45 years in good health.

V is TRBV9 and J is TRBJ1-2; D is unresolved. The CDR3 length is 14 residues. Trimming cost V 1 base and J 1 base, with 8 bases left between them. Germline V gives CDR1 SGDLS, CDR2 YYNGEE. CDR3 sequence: CASSVQGSNYGYTF. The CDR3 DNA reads TGTGCCAGCAGCGTACAAGGGAGTAACTATGGCTACACCTTC.

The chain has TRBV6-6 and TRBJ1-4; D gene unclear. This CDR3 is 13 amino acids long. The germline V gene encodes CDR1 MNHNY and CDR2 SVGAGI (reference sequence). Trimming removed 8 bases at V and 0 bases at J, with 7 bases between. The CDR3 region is CASGGSTNEKLFF. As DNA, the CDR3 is TGTGCCAGCGGCGGATCAACTAATGAAAAACTGTTTTTT.

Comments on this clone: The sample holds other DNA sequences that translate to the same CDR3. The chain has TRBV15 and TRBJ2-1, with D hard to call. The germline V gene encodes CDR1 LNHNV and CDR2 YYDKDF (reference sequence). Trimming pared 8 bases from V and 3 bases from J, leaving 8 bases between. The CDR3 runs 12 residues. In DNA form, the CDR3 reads TGTGCCACCTCGGGCGGCTACAATGAGCAGTTCTTC. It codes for CATSGGYNEQFF.

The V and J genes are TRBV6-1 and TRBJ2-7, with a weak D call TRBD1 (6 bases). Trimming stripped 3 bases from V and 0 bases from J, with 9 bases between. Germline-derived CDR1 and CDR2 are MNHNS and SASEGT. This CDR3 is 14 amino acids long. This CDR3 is CASSDRQASYEQYF. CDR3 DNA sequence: TGTGCCAGCAGTGACCGACAGGCCTCCTACGAGCAGTACTTC.

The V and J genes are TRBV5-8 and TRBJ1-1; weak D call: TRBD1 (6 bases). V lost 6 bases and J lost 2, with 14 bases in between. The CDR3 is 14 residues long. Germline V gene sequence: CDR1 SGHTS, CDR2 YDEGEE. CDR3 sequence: CASNPGQSNTEAFF. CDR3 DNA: TGTGCCAGCAACCCTGGACAGTCCAACACTGAAGCTTTCTTT. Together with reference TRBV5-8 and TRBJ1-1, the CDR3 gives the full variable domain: EAGVTQSPTHLIKTRGQQATLRCSPISGHTSVYWYQQALGLGLQFLLWYDEGEERNRGNFPPRFSGRQFPNYSSELNVNALELEDSALYLCASNPGQSNTEAFFGQGTRLTVV.

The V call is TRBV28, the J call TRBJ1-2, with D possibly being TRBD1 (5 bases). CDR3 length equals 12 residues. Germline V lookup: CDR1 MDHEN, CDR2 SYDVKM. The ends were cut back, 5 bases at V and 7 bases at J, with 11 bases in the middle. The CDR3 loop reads CASSATRGGYTF. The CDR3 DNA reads TGTGCCAGCAGTGCCACAAGGGGTGGCTACACCTTC.

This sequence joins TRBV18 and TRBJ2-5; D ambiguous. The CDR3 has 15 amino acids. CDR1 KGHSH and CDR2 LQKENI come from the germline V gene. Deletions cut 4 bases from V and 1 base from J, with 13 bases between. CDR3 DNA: TGTGCCAGCTCACGATATGAGGCTCCCCAAGAGACCCAGTACTTC. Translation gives CASSRYEAPQETQYF.

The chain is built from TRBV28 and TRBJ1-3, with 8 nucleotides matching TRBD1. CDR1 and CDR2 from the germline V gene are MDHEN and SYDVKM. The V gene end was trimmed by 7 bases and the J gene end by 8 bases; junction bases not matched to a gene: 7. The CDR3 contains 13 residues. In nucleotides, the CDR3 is TGTGCCAGCATTAACAGGGGGTTTCACACCATATATTTT. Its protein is CASINRGFHTIYF.

The CDR3 spells CASSPPKGEGLWDTQYF. As DNA, the CDR3 is TGTGCCAGCAGTCCTCCCAAAGGCGAGGGTTTGTGGGATACGCAGTATTTT. This rearrangement joins TRBV28 to TRBJ2-3, with a weak D call TRBD2 (5 bases). Deletions cut 5 bases from V and 6 bases from J, with 24 bases between. The CDR3 contains 17 residues. Per the germline V gene, CDR1 is MDHEN and CDR2 is SYDVKM.

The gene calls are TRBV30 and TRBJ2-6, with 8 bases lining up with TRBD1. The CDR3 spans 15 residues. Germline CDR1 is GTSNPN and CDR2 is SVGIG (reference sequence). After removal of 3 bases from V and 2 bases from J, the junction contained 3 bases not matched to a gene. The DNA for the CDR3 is TGTGCCTGGAGGAAACAGGGGGCTGGGGCCAACGTCCTGACTTTC. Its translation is CAWRKQGAGANVLTF.

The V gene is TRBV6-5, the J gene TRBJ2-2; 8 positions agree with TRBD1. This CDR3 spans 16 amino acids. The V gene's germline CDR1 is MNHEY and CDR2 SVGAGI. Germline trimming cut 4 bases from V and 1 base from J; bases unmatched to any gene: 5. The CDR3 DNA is TGTGCCAGCAGTTCCTGGACAGGGATGAACACCGGGGAGCTGTTTTTT. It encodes CASSSWTGMNTGELFF.

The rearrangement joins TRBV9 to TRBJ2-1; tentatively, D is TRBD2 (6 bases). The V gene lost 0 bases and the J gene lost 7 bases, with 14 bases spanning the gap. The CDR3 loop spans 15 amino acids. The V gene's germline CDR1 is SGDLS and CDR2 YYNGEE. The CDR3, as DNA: TGTGCCAGCAGCGTAGACGGGACTCGAAAGAATGAGCAGTTCTTC. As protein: CASSVDGTRKNEQFF.

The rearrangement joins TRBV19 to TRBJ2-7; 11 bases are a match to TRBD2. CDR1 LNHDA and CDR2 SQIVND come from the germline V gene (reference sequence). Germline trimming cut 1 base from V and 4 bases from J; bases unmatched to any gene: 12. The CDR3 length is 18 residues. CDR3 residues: CASSIGAPSGTSGYEQYF. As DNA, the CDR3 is TGTGCCAGTAGTATAGGTGCGCCGTCCGGGACTAGCGGATACGAGCAGTACTTC.

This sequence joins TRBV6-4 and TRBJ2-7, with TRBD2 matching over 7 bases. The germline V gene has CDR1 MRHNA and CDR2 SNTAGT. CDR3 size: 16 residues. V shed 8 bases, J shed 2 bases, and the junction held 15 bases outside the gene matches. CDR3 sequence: CASPGKGRENAYEQYF. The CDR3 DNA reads TGTGCCAGCCCCGGCAAGGGGCGGGAGAATGCCTACGAGCAGTACTTC.

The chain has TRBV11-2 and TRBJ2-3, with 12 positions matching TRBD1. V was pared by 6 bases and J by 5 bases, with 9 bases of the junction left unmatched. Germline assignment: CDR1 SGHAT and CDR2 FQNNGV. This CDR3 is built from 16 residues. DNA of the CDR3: TGTGCCAGCAGTCCCGGGACAGGGGGCCCGGGAGATACGCAGTATTTT. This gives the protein CASSPGTGGPGDTQYF.

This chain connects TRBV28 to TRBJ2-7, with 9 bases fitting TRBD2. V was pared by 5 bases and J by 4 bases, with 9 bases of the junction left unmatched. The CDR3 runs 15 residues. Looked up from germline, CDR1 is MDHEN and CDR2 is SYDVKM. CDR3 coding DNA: TGTGCCAGCAGTACAGCGGGAGGCCCAGTATACGAGCAGTACTTC. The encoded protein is CASSTAGGPVYEQYF.

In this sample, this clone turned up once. CDR3 amino acids: CASTSDSYEQYF. CDR3 DNA: TGTGCCAGCACAAGCGACTCCTACGAGCAGTACTTC. The chain uses TRBV2 and TRBJ2-7, with D uncertain. The CDR3 is 12 residues long. The germline V gene encodes CDR1 SNHLY and CDR2 FYNNEI. V was cut by 7 bases and J by 0 bases, with 7 bases left in between.

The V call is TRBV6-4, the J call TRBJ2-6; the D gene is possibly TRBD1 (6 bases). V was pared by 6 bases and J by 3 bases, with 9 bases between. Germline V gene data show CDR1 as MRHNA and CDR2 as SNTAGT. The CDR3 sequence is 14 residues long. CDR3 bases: TGTGCCAGCAGCGGGACACATGGGGCCAACGTCCTGACTTTC. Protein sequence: CASSGTHGANVLTF.

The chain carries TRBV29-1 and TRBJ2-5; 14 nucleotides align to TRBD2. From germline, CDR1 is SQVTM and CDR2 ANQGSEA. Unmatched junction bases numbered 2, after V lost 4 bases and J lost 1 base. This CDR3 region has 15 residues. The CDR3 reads CSVGGTSGSQETQYF. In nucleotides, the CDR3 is TGCAGCGTTGGAGGGACTAGCGGGAGCCAAGAGACCCAGTACTTC.

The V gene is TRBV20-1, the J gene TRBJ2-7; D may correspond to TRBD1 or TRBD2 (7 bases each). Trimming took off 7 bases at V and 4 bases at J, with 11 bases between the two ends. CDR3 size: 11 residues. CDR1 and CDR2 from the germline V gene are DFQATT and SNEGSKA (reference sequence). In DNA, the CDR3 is TGCAGTGTCAGGGGGGGGTACGAGCAGTACTTC. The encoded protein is CSVRGGYEQYF.